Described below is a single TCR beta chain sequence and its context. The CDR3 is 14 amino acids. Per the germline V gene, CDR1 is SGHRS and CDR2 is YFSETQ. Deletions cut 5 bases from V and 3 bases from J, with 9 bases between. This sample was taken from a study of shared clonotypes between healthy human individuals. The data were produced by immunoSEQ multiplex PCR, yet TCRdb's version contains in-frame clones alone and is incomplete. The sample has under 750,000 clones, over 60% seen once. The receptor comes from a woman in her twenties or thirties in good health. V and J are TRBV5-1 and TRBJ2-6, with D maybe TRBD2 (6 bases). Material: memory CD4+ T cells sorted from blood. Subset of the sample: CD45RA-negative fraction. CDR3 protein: CASSQGLGANVLTF. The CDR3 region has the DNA TGCGCCAGCAGTCAGGGACTTGGGGCCAACGTCCTGACTTTC.